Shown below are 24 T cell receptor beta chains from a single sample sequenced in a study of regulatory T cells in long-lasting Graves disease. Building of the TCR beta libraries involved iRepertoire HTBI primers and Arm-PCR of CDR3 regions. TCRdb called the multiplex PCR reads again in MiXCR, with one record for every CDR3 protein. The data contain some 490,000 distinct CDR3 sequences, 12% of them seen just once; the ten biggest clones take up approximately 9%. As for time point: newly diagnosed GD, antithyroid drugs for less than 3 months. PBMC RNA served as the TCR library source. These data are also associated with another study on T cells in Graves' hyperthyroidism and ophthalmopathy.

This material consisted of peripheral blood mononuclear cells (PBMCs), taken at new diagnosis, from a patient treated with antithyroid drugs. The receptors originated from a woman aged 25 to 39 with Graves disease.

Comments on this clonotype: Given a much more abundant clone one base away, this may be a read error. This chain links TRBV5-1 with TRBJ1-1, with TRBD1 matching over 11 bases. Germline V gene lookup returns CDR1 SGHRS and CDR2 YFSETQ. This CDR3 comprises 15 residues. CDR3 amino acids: CASSWGQGVGTDAFF. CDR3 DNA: TGCGCCAGCAGCTGGGGACAGGGGGTGGGCACTGACGCTTTCTTT.

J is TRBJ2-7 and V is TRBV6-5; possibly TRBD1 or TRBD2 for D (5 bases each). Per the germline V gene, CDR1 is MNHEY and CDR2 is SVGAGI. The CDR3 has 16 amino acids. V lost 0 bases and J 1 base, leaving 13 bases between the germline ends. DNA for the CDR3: TGTGCCAGCAGTTACTCGACTTCGTGGGGGTCCTACGAGCAGTACTTC. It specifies CASSYSTSWGSYEQYF.

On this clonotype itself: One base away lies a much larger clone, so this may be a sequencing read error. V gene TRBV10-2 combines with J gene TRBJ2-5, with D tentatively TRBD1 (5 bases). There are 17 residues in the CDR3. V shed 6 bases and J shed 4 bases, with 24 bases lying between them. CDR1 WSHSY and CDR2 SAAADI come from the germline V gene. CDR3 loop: CASSPEFWTPRGETQYF. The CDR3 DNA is TGCGCCAGCAGCCCCGAGTTTTGGACACCAAGGGGAGAGACCCAGTACTTC.

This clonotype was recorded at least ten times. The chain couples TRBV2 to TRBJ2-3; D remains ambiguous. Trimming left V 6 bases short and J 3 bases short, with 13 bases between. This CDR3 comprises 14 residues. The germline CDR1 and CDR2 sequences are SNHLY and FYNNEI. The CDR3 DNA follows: TGTGCCAGCAGGCTTTCAGTCGGGACAGATACGCAGTATTTT. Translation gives CASRLSVGTDTQYF.

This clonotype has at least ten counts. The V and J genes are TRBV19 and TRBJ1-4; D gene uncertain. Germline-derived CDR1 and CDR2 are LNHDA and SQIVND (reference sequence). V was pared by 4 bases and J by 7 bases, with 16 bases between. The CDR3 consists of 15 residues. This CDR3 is CASSRALVVGEKLFF. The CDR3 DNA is TGTGCCAGTAGTAGAGCGTTGGTTGTTGGTGAAAAACTGTTTTTT.

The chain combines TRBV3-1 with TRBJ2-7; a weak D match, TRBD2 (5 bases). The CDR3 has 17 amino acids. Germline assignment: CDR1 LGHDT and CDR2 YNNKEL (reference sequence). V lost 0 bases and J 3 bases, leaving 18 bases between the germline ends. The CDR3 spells CASSQDSIGLIYYEQYF. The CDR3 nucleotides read TGTGCCAGCAGCCAAGATAGTATAGGACTTATTTACTACGAGCAGTACTTC.

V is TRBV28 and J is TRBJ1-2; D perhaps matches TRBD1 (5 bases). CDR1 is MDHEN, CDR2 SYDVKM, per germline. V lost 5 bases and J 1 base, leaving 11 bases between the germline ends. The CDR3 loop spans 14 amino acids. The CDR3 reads CASSKPRDNYGYTF. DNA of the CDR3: TGTGCCAGCAGTAAACCCAGGGATAACTATGGCTACACCTTC.

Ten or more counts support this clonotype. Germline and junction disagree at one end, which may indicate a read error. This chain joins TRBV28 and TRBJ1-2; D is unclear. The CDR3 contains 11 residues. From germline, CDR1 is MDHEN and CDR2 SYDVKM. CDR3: CASSFWETSFF. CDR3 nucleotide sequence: TGTGCCAGCAGTTTCTGGGAAACCTCCTTCTTC.

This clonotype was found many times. The CDR3 is CASSGTGQRSYNEQFF. DNA of the CDR3: TGTGCCAGCAGCGGGACAGGGCAGCGATCCTACAATGAGCAGTTCTTC. This chain uses TRBV7-9 with TRBJ2-1; 9 positions agree with TRBD1. The V and J ends lost 5 bases and 1 base, in that order; junction bases with no gene match: 6. The CDR3 covers 16 residues. Germline CDR1 and CDR2: SEHNR and FQNEAQ (reference sequence). The full variable domain, its missing parts supplied by reference TRBV7-9 and TRBJ2-1, is DTGVSQNPRHKITKRGQNVTFRCDPISEHNRLYWYRQTLGQGPEFLTYFQNEAQLEKSRLLSDRFSAERPKGSFSTLEIQRTEQGDSAMYLCASSGTGQRSYNEQFFGPGTRLTVL.

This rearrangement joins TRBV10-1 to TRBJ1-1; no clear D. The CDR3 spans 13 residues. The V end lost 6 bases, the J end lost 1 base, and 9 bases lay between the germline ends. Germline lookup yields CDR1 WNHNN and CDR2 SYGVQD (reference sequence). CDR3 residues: CASRNTENTEAFF. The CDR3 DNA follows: TGCGCCAGCAGGAATACTGAGAACACTGAAGCTTTCTTT.

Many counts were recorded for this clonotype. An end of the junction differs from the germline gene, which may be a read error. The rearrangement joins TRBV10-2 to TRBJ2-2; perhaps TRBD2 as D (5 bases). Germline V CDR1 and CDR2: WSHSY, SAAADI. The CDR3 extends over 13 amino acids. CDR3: CASSESSIWRMIF. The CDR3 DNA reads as TGCGCCAGCAGTGAGTCTTCCATCTGGAGGATGATTTTT.

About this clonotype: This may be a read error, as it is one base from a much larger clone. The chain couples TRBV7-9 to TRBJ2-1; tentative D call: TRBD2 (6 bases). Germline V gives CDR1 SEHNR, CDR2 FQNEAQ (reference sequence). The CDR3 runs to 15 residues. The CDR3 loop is CASSPVTRRYNEHFF. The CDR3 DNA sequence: TGTGCCAGCAGCCCCGTGACTAGACGCTACAATGAGCACTTCTTC.

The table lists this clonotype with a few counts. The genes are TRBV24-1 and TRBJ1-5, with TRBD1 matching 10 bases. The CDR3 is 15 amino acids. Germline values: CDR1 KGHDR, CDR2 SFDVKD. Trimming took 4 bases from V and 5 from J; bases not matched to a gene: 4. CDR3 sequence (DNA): TGTGCCACCAGTGACCCAGGGACAGGGGATCAGCCCCAGCATTTT. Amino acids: CATSDPGTGDQPQHF.

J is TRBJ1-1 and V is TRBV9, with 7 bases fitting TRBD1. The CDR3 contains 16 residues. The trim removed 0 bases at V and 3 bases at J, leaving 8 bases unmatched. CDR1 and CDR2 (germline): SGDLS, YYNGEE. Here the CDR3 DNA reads TGTGCCAGCAGCGTAGCTGTCGACAGGGCGTACACTGAAGCTTTCTTT. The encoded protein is CASSVAVDRAYTEAFF.

The CDR3 loop is CASSLEVGAGELGGYTF. The CDR3, as DNA: TGTGCCAGCAGCTTGGAAGTCGGGGCAGGGGAGTTGGGAGGCTACACCTTC. The gene calls are TRBV5-4 and TRBJ1-2; perhaps TRBD1 as D (6 bases). Looked up from germline, CDR1 is SGHNT and CDR2 is YYREEE (reference sequence). There are 17 residues in the CDR3. V gave up 0 bases and J gave up 8 bases, with 23 bases separating them.

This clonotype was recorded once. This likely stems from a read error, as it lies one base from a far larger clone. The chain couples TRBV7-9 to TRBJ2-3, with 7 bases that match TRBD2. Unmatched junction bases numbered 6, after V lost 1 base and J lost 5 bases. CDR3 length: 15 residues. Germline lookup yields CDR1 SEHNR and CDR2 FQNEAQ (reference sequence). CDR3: CASSLEGLTGDTQYF. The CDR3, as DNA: TGTGCCAGCAGCTTAGAGGGACTAACGGGAGATACGCAGTATTTT.

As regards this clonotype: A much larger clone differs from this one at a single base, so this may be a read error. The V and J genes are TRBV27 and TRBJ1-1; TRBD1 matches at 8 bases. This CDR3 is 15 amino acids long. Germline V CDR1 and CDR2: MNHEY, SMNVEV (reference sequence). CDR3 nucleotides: TGTGCCATCAGTCGATTGACAGGGGTGAACACTGAAGCTTTCTTT. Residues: CAISRLTGVNTEAFF.

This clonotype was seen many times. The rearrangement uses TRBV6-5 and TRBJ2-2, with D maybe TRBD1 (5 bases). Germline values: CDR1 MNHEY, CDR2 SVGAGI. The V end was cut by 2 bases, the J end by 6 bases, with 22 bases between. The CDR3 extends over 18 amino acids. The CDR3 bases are TGTGCCAGCAGTTACGCTCCCTCAGGGCTATCGGATTCCGGGGAGCTGTTTTTT. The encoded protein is CASSYAPSGLSDSGELFF.

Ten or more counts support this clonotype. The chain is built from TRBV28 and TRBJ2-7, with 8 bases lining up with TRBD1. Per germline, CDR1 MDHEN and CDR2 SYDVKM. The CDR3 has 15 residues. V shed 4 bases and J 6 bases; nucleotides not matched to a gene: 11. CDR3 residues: CASSWGSTGALEQYF. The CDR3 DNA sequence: TGTGCCAGCAGTTGGGGGTCGACAGGGGCCCTCGAGCAGTACTTC.

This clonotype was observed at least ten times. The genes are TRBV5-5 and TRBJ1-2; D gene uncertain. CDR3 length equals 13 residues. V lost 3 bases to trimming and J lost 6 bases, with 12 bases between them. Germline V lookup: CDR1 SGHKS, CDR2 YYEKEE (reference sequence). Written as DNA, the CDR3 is TGTGCCAGCAGCTACCCAGCTGGCAATGGCTACACCTTC. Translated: CASSYPAGNGYTF.

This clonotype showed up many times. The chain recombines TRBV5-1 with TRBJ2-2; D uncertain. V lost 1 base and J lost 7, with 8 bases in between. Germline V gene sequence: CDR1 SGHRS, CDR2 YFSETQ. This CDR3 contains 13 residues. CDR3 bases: TGCGCCAGCAGCTTGAATTCCTACGGGGAGCTGTTTTTT. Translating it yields CASSLNSYGELFF.

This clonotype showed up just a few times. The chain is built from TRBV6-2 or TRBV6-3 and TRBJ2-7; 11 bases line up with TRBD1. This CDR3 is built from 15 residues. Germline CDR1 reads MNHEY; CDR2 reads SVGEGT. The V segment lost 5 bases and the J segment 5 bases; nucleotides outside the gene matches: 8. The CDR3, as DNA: TGTGCCAGCAGTACCGGGACAGGGGGATCGAACGAGCAGTACTTC. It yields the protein CASSTGTGGSNEQYF.

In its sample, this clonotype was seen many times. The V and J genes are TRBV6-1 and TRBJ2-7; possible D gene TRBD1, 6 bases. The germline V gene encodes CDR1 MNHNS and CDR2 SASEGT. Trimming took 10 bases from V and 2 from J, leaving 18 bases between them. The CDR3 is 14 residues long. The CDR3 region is CATRTGLAAYEQYF. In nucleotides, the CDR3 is TGTGCCACCCGAACAGGGCTGGCGGCCTACGAGCAGTACTTC.

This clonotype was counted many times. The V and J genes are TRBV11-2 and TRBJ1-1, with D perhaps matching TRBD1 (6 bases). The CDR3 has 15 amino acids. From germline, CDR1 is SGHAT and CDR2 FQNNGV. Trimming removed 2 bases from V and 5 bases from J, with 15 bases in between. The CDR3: CASSLIRGARTEAFF. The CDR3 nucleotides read TGTGCCAGCAGCTTAATTCGGGGGGCGAGGACTGAAGCTTTCTTT.